This record covers a single T cell receptor (beta chain). Antigen specificity is unknown. The data stem from a study of post-analysis software for immune sequencing data. The study, taken as a whole, reports: Batch-matched samples strongly co-clustered by F measure. The study found TRBV5-6, TRBV5-1 and TRBV20-1 among 4 or 5 TRBV segments more frequent in patients than controls. Those with multiple sclerosis, the patient group, showed significantly lower normalized Chao1 diversity than controls.

The authors incorporated unique molecular identifiers into the TCR beta cDNA libraries. TCRdb re-derived calls from the PCR reads in MiXCR, one entry per CDR3 protein. Here the sample spans about 770,000 distinct CDR3 sequences, about half being singletons. Germline values: CDR1 DFQATT, CDR2 SNEGSKA (reference sequence). There are 16 residues in the CDR3. J was trimmed by 8 bases and V by 3 bases; bases with no gene match: 15. The TCR comes from a girl aged 10 to 17 with multiple sclerosis. The V call is TRBV20-1, the J call TRBJ2-3; 9 positions match TRBD2. Sequenced sample: blood. The CDR3 is CSARPDRFGTSFTQYF. The DNA for the CDR3 is TGCAGTGCTAGGCCTGACAGATTCGGGACTAGCTTTACGCAGTATTTT.